The 19 T cell receptor beta chains below were found in one sample sequenced in a study of cytomegalovirus exposure and HLA in healthy donors. The PCR contained 60 Vbeta and 13 Jbeta primers. Libraries were prepared by immunoSEQ multiplex PCR; TCRdb keeps only in-frame clonotypes and omits some of them. In the table there are over 50,000 clones, around 75% of which are singletons. The sequencing sample was made of PBMCs. These receptors were collected from a man aged 50 to 59 in good health and CMV-seropositive.

This clone appeared a few times. A junction end diverges from the germline sequence, so it may reflect a read error. Other DNA sequences in this specimen translate into the identical CDR3. The genes are TRBV28 and TRBJ2-1; D is unclear. CDR3 size: 17 residues. Per the germline V gene, CDR1 is MDHEN and CDR2 is SYDVKM. The CDR3 sequence is CASSLEPIERYYNEPFF. CDR3 nucleotides: TGTGCCAGCAGTTTGGAGCCCATCGAACGGTATTACAATGAGCCGTTCTTC.

A word on this clone: Germline and junction disagree at one end, which may indicate a read error. The chain couples TRBV27 to TRBJ2-5; D gene uncertain. The DNA end is a closer match to TRBJ2-7, so the J assignment may be wrong. There are 14 residues in the CDR3. Germline V lookup: CDR1 MNHEY, CDR2 SMNVEV (reference sequence). Here the CDR3 DNA reads TGTGCCGGCAGTCCTCTATCACGGTCCTACGAGCAGTACTTC. It is translated as CAGSPLSRSYEQYF.

The chain has TRBV5-1 and TRBJ2-5; perhaps TRBD1 as D (6 bases). The CDR3 consists of 15 residues. Trimming removed 5 bases from V and 5 bases from J, with 19 bases in between. Germline V lookup: CDR1 SGHRS, CDR2 YFSETQ. The CDR3 nucleotides are TGCGCCAGCAGTGGACGGCAGGGGCCGGGGGAGACCCAGTACTTC. Protein sequence: CASSGRQGPGETQYF.

V usage is TRBV7-9 and J usage is TRBJ2-2; 7 bases line up with TRBD2. In germline, CDR1 is SEHNR, CDR2 FQNEAQ (reference sequence). The CDR3 spans 14 residues. DNA for the CDR3: TGTTCCACCAGCTTAGTCGGGGGGTCCGGGGAGCTGTTTTTT. It is translated as CSTSLVGGSGELFF. The full variable domain, completed using reference TRBV7-9 and TRBJ2-2, is DTGVSQNPRHKITKRGQNVTFRCDPISEHNRLYWYRQTLGQGPEFLTYFQNEAQLEKSRLLSDRFSAERPKGSFSTLEIQRTEQGDSAMYLCSTSLVGGSGELFFGEGSRLTVL.

The chain recombines TRBV19 with TRBJ2-1; D is uncertain. CDR3 length: 13 amino acids. V gave up 4 bases and J gave up 7 bases, with 11 bases separating them. The germline gives CDR1 LNHDA, CDR2 SQIVND (reference sequence). For the CDR3, the DNA is TGTGCCAGTAGTAGTCAACCGGAGAATGAGCAGTTCTTC. Protein: CASSSQPENEQFF.

This clone has a handful of counts. V gene TRBV7-3 combines with J gene TRBJ2-1, with 10 nucleotides matching TRBD2. The V gene's germline CDR1 is SGHTA and CDR2 FQGTGA. V shed 1 base, J shed 5 bases, and the junction held 5 bases outside the gene matches. The CDR3 loop spans 16 amino acids. The DNA of the CDR3 is TGTGCCAGCAGCTTAAGCCCGGGACTAGCGAACAATGAGCAGTTCTTC. Protein sequence: CASSLSPGLANNEQFF.

This clone was counted only a few times. This chain joins TRBV7-9 and TRBJ2-2, with TRBD1 matching over 8 bases. The ends lost 2 bases at V and 5 bases at J; junction bases unmatched: 4. The CDR3 has 15 amino acids. The germline gives CDR1 SEHNR, CDR2 FQNEAQ (reference sequence). The CDR3 DNA is TGTGCCAGCAGCTTATGGCAGGGGGCAACCGGGGAGCTGTTTTTT. Residues: CASSLWQGATGELFF.

This chain links TRBV4-2 with TRBJ1-1; D ambiguous. Trimming cost V 0 bases and J 0 bases, with 8 bases left between them. Germline V lookup: CDR1 LGHNA, CDR2 YNFKEQ. This CDR3 comprises 15 residues. The CDR3 DNA reads TGTGCCAGCAGCCAAGATCCGGGTATGAACACTGAAGCTTTCTTT. It specifies CASSQDPGMNTEAFF.

The J gene is TRBJ1-1, the V gene TRBV5-1; D is perhaps TRBD1 (6 bases). V dropped 3 bases and J dropped 4 bases, with 19 bases sitting between them. Germline CDR1 and CDR2: SGHRS and YFSETQ. The CDR3 has 16 residues. CDR3 in amino acids: CASSSGGTGWFTEAFF. Written as DNA, the CDR3 is TGCGCCAGCAGCTCGGGGGGCACAGGGTGGTTCACTGAAGCTTTCTTT.

The chain recombines TRBV19 with TRBJ2-5, with a weak D call TRBD1 (6 bases). Germline V gene sequence: CDR1 LNHDA, CDR2 SQIVND (reference sequence). Trimming cost V 5 bases and J 0 bases, with 16 bases left between them. This CDR3 comprises 16 residues. The CDR3 here is CASSPLGTPYQETQYF. CDR3 nucleotides: TGTGCCAGTAGTCCCCTGGGGACACCGTACCAAGAGACCCAGTACTTC. The full variable domain, with the rest looked up from reference TRBV19 and TRBJ2-5, is DGGITQSPKYLFRKEGQNVTLSCEQNLNHDAMYWYRQDPGQGLRLIYYSQIVNDFQKGDIAEGYSVSREKKESFPLTVTSAQKNPTAFYLCASSPLGTPYQETQYFGPGTRLLVL.

This chain links TRBV29-1 with TRBJ1-1; 12 bases match TRBD1. Germline lookup yields CDR1 SQVTM and CDR2 ANQGSEA. The CDR3 covers 16 residues. V lost 0 bases to trimming and J lost 4 bases; unmatched junction nucleotides: 6. CDR3 DNA: TGCAGCGTTGAAGATGGGACAGGGGGCAGTGGCACTGAAGCTTTCTTT. It specifies CSVEDGTGGSGTEAFF.

This clone came up a few times. The chain recombines TRBV16 with TRBJ2-5; possibly TRBD2 for D (5 bases). Germline V gene lookup returns CDR1 KGHSY and CDR2 FQNENV. This CDR3 spans 16 amino acids. V was cut by 0 bases and J by 2 bases, with 13 bases left in between. The CDR3 loop reads CASSQSPLVVQETQYF. CDR3 DNA: TGTGCCAGCAGCCAATCCCCACTAGTCGTACAAGAGACCCAGTACTTC.

The CDR3 region has the DNA TGTGCCAGCAGTCCCGGGACTAGCGGAGCCTACGAGCAGTACTTC. Amino acid sequence: CASSPGTSGAYEQYF. The chain links TRBV28 to TRBJ2-7, with 11 bases that match TRBD2. With 5 bases clipped from V and 2 bases from J, the junction kept 5 bases outside the gene matches. The V gene's germline CDR1 is MDHEN and CDR2 SYDVKM. The length of the CDR3 is 15 residues.

The chain carries TRBV14 and TRBJ2-3; maybe TRBD2 (6 bases). V lost 1 base, J lost 9 bases, and 14 bases lay in between. The CDR3 loop spans 14 amino acids. CDR1 and CDR2 from the germline V gene are SGHDN and FVKESK. As DNA, the CDR3 is TGTGCCAGCAGCCAAGTCTCCCGGGCGGGGACGCAGTATTTT. Its translation: CASSQVSRAGTQYF.

The chain has TRBV7-9 and TRBJ1-1; 12 positions agree with TRBD1. There are 16 residues in the CDR3. Germline V lookup: CDR1 SEHNR, CDR2 FQNEAQ (reference sequence). Trimming cost V 4 bases and J 5 bases; bases outside gene matches: 8. For the CDR3, the DNA is TGTGCCAGCAGCTCAAGGGGACAGGGGGCAATGACTGAAGCTTTCTTT. Protein sequence: CASSSRGQGAMTEAFF. The variable domain in full, completed from reference TRBV7-9 and TRBJ1-1, reads DTGVSQNPRHKITKRGQNVTFRCDPISEHNRLYWYRQTLGQGPEFLTYFQNEAQLEKSRLLSDRFSAERPKGSFSTLEIQRTEQGDSAMYLCASSSRGQGAMTEAFFGQGTRLTVV.

The CDR3 here is CASSHGQPRDGYTF. CDR3 nucleotides: TGTGCCAGCAGTCATGGACAGCCCAGGGATGGCTACACCTTC. The chain carries TRBV5-8 and TRBJ1-2; D is possibly TRBD1 (6 bases). This CDR3 comprises 14 residues. Per the germline V gene, CDR1 is SGHTS and CDR2 is YDEGEE. Deletions cut 5 bases from V and 6 bases from J, with 17 bases between.

The chain joins TRBV6-1 to TRBJ2-7, with a possible D match to TRBD2 (7 bases). This CDR3 is 14 amino acids long. V was shortened by 5 bases and J by 5 bases, with 16 bases between the two germline ends. CDR1 MNHNS and CDR2 SASEGT come from the germline V gene. CDR3 residues: CASSRGAGNNEQYF. CDR3 DNA sequence: TGTGCCAGCAGTCGGGGGGCAGGGAACAACGAGCAGTACTTC.

The J gene is TRBJ1-4, the V gene TRBV6-1; TRBD1 matches 7 bases. CDR3 length: 15 amino acids. The ends lost 6 bases at V and 1 base at J; junction bases unmatched: 5. Germline V lookup: CDR1 MNHNS, CDR2 SASEGT. CDR3 region: CASRRQGGTNEKLFF. The CDR3 region has the DNA TGTGCCAGCAGAAGACAGGGTGGAACTAATGAAAAACTGTTTTTT.

The J gene is TRBJ2-1, the V gene TRBV5-6, with 8 bases fitting TRBD1. Trimming took 4 bases from V and 0 from J; bases not matched to a gene: 9. This CDR3 has 17 residues. Germline V gene data show CDR1 as SGHDT and CDR2 as YYEEEE. The CDR3 loop reads CASSRRGLQSSYNEQFF. The DNA for the CDR3 is TGTGCCAGCAGCCGCAGGGGGCTCCAGAGCTCCTACAATGAGCAGTTCTTC.